This T cell receptor beta chain was captured in a study of T cells after yellow fever vaccination. Overall study: Fractions containing few cells were prepared with SMART-Seq v4 Ultra Low Input. Study-wide results and limits: Booster samples showed a return of most primary-vaccination clones (about 96% CD4, 85% to 90% CD8). Some clonotypes, a small share, were shared between CD4 and CD8 compartments.

The CDR3 runs to 12 residues. Trimming shortened V by 4 bases and J by 8 bases, and 11 bases separated the two germline ends. Germline CDR1 and CDR2: LNHNV and YYDKDF (reference sequence). Using its own MiXCR run on the 5' RACE reads, TCRdb lists one record per CDR3 protein. The table lists fewer than 400,000 distinct CDR3 sequences, about 10% of them singletons. This clonotype was seen a handful of times. What it binds is not known. The source is a man younger than 35 who received the YFV17D yellow fever vaccine. The chain couples TRBV15 to TRBJ1-2, with D possibly matching TRBD1 (6 bases). The sequencing used CD4+ T cells sorted from PBMCs, collected 45 days after the yellow fever booster vaccination. This chain's CDR3 is CATSIQGWGYTF. As DNA, the CDR3 is TGTGCCACCAGCATACAGGGCTGGGGCTACACCTTC.